The 12 T cell receptor beta chains in this list originate from one sample, sequenced in a study of T-cell memory formation after mild COVID-19. TCRdb passed the 5' RACE reads through MiXCR, listing each CDR3 protein once. This table holds some 300,000 distinct CDR3 sequences, approximately 22% found once. The sequencing sample was made of PBMCs or a T cell subset sorted from them (not recorded which). The origin of the receptors is a man aged 18 to 35 who had mild COVID-19 (a few samples of this study predate the infection). Cell type and time point are not known.

This clonotype was recorded at least ten times. The rearrangement uses TRBV3-1 and TRBJ2-3; 12 nucleotides align to TRBD2. Losses at the gene ends were 4 bases for V and 2 bases for J; bases not matched to a gene: 1. Per germline, CDR1 LGHDT and CDR2 YNNKEL (reference sequence). This CDR3 comprises 15 residues. Here the CDR3 reads CASSPSGGATDTQYF. CDR3 sequence (DNA): TGTGCCAGCAGCCCTAGCGGGGGGGCCACAGATACGCAGTATTTT.

V usage is TRBV4-3 and J usage is TRBJ2-7; possible D gene TRBD2, 5 bases. The ends were cut back, 3 bases at V and 6 bases at J, with 12 bases in the middle. CDR1 and CDR2 from the germline V gene are LGHNA and YSLEER. CDR3 length: 13 residues. CDR3 residues: CASSQGVAGEQYF. DNA for the CDR3: TGCGCCAGCAGCCAGGGCGTGGCGGGCGAGCAGTACTTC.

This clonotype has a count of ten or more. V is TRBV7-9 and J is TRBJ2-3; D remains ambiguous. The germline V and J ends were trimmed by 6 bases and 6 bases, with 10 bases remaining between them. Germline lookup yields CDR1 SEHNR and CDR2 FQNEAQ (reference sequence). The CDR3 sequence is 12 residues long. The CDR3 bases are TGTGCCAGCAGACCGAACTCGGATACGCAGTATTTT. Translation: CASRPNSDTQYF.

V is TRBV18 and J is TRBJ1-1, with D perhaps TRBD1 (5 bases). The CDR3 sequence is 20 residues long. The V end was cut by 3 bases, the J end by 0 bases, with 26 bases between. CDR1 KGHSH and CDR2 LQKENI come from the germline V gene. The CDR3 sequence is CASSPNLGRDGDGLNTEAFF. CDR3 nucleotide sequence: TGTGCCAGCTCACCGAATTTGGGACGGGACGGGGACGGGCTGAACACTGAAGCTTTCTTT.

This clonotype came up a few times. The chain joins TRBV7-2 to TRBJ2-3, with D uncertain. Trimming removed 5 bases at V and 4 bases at J, with 10 bases between. This CDR3 spans 13 amino acids. The germline gives CDR1 SGHTA, CDR2 FQGNSA. The CDR3 here is CASSRARADTQYF. Here the CDR3 DNA reads TGTGCCAGCAGCAGGGCCCGGGCAGATACGCAGTATTTT.

The rearrangement links TRBV7-9 to TRBJ2-5; D is possibly TRBD1 (5 bases). The CDR3 is made up of 16 amino acids. Germline V lookup: CDR1 SEHNR, CDR2 FQNEAQ (reference sequence). Trimming stripped 3 bases from V and 3 bases from J, with 17 bases between. The CDR3 spells CASSFVPGMSEETQYF. The CDR3, as DNA: TGTGCCAGCAGCTTTGTCCCAGGGATGAGCGAAGAGACCCAGTACTTC.

The rearrangement uses TRBV12-3 or TRBV12-4 and TRBJ2-3; TRBD2 matches at 10 bases. V lost 6 bases to trimming and J lost 4 bases; unmatched junction nucleotides: 7. The CDR3 runs 15 residues. CDR3 residues: CASRLGLALADTQYF. For the CDR3, the DNA is TGTGCCAGCAGACTGGGACTAGCGTTGGCAGATACGCAGTATTTT.

The rearrangement links TRBV9 to TRBJ2-1; no firm D call. The CDR3 length is 14 residues. V lost 4 bases and J lost 0, with 8 bases in between. CDR1 is SGDLS and CDR2 is YYNGEE in the germline V gene. CDR3 in DNA: TGTGCCAGCAGCAAACAAAGCTCCTACAATGAGCAGTTCTTC. Protein sequence: CASSKQSSYNEQFF.

The V gene is TRBV6-5, the J gene TRBJ2-1; 7 bases align to TRBD1. The germline gives CDR1 MNHEY, CDR2 SVGAGI. Germline trimming cut 2 bases from V and 7 bases from J; bases unmatched to any gene: 8. This CDR3 contains 15 residues. This CDR3 is CASSYGGQATNEQFF. The CDR3 DNA is TGTGCCAGCAGTTACGGAGGACAGGCGACGAATGAGCAGTTCTTC.

This chain links TRBV12-3 or TRBV12-4 with TRBJ1-2; a possible D gene is TRBD1 (5 bases). The CDR3 consists of 12 residues. V lost 8 bases and J 2 bases, leaving 9 bases between the germline ends. Here the CDR3 reads CASRGVNYGYTF. The CDR3 DNA is TGTGCCAGCCGGGGGGTAAACTATGGCTACACCTTC.

This clonotype showed up many times. The CDR3 DNA follows: TGTGCCAGCAGCCTTACGGAGGGTACTGAAGCTTTCTTT. Amino acid sequence: CASSLTEGTEAFF. V is TRBV7-3 and J is TRBJ1-1; no clear D. Trimming shortened V by 5 bases and J by 5 bases, and 12 bases separated the two germline ends. The germline V gene has CDR1 SGHTA and CDR2 FQGTGA. This CDR3 has 13 residues.

The V and J genes are TRBV7-9 and TRBJ2-3, with 7 bases fitting TRBD2. J gave up 1 base and V 5 bases, and 6 bases lay outside the gene matches. This CDR3 has 15 residues. CDR1 and CDR2 from the germline V gene are SEHNR and FQNEAQ (reference sequence). In nucleotides, the CDR3 is TGTGCCAGCAGCCAAAGAAGCGGGGGCACAGATACGCAGTATTTT. Protein product: CASSQRSGGTDTQYF.